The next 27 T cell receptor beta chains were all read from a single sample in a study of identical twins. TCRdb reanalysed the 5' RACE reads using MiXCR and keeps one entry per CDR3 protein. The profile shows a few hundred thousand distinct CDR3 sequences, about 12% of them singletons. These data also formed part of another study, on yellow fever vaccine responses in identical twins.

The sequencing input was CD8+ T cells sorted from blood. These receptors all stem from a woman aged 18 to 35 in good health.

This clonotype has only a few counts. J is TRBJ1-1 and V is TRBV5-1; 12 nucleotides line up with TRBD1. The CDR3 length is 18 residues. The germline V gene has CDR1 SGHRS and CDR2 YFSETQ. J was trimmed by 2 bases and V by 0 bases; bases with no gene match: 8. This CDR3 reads CASSLGPGQGAKNTEAFF. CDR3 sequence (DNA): TGCGCCAGCAGCTTGGGGCCGGGACAGGGGGCTAAAAACACTGAAGCTTTCTTT.

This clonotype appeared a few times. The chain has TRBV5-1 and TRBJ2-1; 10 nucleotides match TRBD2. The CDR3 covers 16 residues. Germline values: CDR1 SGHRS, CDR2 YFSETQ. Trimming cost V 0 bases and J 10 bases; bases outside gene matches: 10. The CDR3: CASSLEPLAGAREQFF. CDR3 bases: TGCGCCAGCAGCTTGGAACCCCTAGCGGGAGCACGAGAGCAGTTCTTC.

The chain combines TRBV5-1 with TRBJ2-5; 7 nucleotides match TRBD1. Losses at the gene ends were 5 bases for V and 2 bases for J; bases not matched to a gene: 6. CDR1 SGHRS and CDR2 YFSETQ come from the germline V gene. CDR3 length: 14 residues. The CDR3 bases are TGCGCCAGCAGTCTCGGGGACAGACAAGAGACCCAGTACTTC. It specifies CASSLGDRQETQYF.

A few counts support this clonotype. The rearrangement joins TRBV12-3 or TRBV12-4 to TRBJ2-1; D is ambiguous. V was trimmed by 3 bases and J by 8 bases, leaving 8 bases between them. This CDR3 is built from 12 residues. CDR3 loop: CASSFGPYEQFF. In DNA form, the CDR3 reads TGTGCCAGCAGTTTTGGCCCATATGAGCAGTTCTTC.

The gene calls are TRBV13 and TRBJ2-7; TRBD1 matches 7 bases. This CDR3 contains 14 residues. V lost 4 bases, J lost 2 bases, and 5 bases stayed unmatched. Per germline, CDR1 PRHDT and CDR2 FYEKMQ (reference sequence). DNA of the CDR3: TGTGCCAGCAGCTCGGGACAGATACCCTACGAGCAGTACTTC. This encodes CASSSGQIPYEQYF. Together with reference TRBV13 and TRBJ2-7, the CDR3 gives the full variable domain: AAGVIQSPRHLIKEKRETATLKCYPIPRHDTVYWYQQGPGQDPQFLISFYEKMQSDKGSIPDRFSAQQFSDYHSELNMSSLELGDSALYFCASSSGQIPYEQYFGPGTRLTVT.

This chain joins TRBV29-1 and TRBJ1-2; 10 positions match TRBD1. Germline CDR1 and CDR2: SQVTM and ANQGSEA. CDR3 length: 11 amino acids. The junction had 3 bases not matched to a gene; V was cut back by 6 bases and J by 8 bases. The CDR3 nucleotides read TGCAGCGTCGGACAGGGGGTAGGCTACACCTTC. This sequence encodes CSVGQGVGYTF. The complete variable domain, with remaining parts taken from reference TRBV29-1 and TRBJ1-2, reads SAVISQKPSRDICQRGTSLTIQCQVDSQVTMMFWYRQQPGQSLTLIATANQGSEATYESGFVIDKFPISRPNLTFSTLTVSNMSPEDSSIYLCSVGQGVGYTFGSGTRLTVV.

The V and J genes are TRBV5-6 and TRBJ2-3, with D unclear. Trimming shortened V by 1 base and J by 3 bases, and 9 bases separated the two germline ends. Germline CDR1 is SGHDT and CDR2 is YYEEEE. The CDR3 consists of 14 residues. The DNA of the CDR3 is TGTGCCAGCAGCTTGATCGCGGCAACAGATACGCAGTATTTT. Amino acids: CASSLIAATDTQYF.

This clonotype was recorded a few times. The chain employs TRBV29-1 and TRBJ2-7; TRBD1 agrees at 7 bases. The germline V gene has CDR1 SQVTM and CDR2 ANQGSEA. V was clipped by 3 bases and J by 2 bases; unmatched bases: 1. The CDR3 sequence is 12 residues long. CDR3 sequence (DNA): TGCAGCGTTGAGGGACAGACCTACGAGCAGTACTTC. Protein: CSVEGQTYEQYF.

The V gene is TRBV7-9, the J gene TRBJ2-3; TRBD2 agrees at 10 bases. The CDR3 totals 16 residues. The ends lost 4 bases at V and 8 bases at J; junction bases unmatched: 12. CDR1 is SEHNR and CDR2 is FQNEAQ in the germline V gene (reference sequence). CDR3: CASSWGTSADHGTQYF. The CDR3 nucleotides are TGTGCCAGCAGCTGGGGGACTAGCGCGGACCATGGTACGCAGTATTTT.

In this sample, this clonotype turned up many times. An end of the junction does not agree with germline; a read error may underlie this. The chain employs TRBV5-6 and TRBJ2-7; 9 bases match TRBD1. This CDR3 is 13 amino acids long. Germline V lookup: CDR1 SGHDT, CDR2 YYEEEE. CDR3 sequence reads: CASSLGTGYEQYF. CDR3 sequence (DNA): TGCGCCAGCAGCTTGGGGACAGGGTACGAGCAGTACTTC.

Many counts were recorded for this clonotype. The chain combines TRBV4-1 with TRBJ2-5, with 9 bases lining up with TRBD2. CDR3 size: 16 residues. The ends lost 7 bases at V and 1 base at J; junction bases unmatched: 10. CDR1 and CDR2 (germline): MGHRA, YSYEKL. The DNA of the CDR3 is TGCGCCAGCACTTGGGGGCTAGCGGGATCCCAAGAGACCCAGTACTTC. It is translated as CASTWGLAGSQETQYF.

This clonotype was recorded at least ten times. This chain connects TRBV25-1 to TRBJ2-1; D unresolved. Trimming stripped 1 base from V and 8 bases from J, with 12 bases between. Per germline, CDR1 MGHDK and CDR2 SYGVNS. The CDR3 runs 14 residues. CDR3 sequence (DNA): TGTGCCAGCAGTGAATGGGTAGAAGAGGATGAGCAGTTCTTC. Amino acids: CASSEWVEEDEQFF.

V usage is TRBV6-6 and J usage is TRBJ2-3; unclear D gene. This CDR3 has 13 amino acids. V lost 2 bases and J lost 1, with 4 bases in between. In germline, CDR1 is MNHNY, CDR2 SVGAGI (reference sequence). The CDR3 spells CASSYQGTDTQYF. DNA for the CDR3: TGTGCCAGCAGTTACCAGGGCACAGATACGCAGTATTTT.

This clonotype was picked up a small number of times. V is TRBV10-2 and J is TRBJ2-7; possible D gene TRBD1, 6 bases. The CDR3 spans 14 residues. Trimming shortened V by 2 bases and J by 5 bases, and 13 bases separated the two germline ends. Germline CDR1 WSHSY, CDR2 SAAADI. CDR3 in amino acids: CASSEAGAVNEQYF. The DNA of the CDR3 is TGCGCCAGCAGTGAGGCAGGGGCTGTAAACGAGCAGTACTTC.

CDR3 protein: CATSDFYKGHEQFF. For the CDR3, the DNA is TGTGCCACCAGTGATTTTTATAAGGGACATGAGCAGTTCTTC. The chain is built from TRBV24-1 and TRBJ2-1; D possibly uses TRBD1 or TRBD2 (5 bases each). Germline CDR1 and CDR2: KGHDR and SFDVKD. This CDR3 spans 14 amino acids. V lost 1 base, J lost 8 bases, and 11 bases lay in between.

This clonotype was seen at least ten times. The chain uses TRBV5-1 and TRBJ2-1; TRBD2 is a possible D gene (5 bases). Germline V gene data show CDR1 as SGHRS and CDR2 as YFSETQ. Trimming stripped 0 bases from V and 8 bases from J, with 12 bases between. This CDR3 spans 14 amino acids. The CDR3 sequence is CASSLEVNGDEQFF. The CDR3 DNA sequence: TGCGCCAGCAGCTTGGAGGTAAACGGGGATGAGCAGTTCTTC.

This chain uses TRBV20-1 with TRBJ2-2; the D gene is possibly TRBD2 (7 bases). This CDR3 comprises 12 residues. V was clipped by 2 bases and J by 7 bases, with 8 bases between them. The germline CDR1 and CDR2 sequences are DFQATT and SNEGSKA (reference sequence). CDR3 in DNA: TGCAGTGCTAGAAGGGGGGGCGGGGAGCTGTTTTTT. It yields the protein CSARRGGGELFF.

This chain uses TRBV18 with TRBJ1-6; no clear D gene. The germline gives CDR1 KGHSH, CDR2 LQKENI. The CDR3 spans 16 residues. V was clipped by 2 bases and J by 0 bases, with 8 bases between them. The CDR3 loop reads CASSPVQDSYNSPLHF. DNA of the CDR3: TGTGCCAGCTCACCAGTCCAGGACTCCTATAATTCACCCCTCCACTTT.

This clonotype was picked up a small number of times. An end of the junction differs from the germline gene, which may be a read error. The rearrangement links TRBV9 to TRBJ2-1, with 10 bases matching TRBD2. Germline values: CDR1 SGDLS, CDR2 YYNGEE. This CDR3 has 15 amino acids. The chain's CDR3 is CASSASSGGYNERFF. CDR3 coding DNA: TGTGCCAGCAGCGCCTCTAGCGGGGGTTACAATGAGCGGTTCTTC.

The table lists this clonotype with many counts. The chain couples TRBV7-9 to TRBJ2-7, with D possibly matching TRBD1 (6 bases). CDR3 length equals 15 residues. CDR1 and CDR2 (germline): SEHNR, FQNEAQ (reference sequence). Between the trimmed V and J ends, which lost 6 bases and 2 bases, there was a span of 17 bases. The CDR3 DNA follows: TGTGCCAGCAGTTCGAACAATAGGGGGACCTACGAGCAGTACTTC. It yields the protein CASSSNNRGTYEQYF.

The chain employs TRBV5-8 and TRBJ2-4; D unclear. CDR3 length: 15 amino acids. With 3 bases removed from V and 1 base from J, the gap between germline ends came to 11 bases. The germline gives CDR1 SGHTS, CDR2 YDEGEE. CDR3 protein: CASSSTAGAKNIQYF. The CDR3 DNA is TGTGCCAGCAGCTCGACGGCTGGGGCCAAAAACATTCAGTACTTC.

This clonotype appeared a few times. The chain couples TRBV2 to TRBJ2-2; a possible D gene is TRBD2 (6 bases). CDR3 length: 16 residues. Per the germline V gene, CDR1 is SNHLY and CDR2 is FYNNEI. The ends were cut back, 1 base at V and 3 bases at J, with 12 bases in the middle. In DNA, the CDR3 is TGTGCCAGCAGTGAAGATTGGAGGGGAGACACCGGGGAGCTGTTTTTT. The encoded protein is CASSEDWRGDTGELFF.

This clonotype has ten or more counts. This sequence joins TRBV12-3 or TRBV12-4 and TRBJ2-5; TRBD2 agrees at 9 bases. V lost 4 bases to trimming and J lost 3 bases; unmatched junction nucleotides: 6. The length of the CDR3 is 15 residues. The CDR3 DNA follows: TGTGCCAGCAGTTCTAGTCTAGCGGGAAAAGAGACCCAGTACTTC. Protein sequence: CASSSSLAGKETQYF.

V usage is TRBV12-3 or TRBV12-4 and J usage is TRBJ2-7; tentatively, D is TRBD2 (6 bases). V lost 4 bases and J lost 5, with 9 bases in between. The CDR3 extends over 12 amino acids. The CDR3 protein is CASSYGGNEQYV. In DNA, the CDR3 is TGTGCCAGCAGTTATGGGGGGAACGAGCAGTACGTC.

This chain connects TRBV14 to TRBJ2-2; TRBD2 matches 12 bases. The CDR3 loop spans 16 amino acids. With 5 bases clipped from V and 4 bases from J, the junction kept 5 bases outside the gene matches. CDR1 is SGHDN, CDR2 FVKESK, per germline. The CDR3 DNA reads TGTGCCAGCAGCAAACTAGCGGGGGGACCCACCGGGGAGCTGTTTTTT. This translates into CASSKLAGGPTGELFF.

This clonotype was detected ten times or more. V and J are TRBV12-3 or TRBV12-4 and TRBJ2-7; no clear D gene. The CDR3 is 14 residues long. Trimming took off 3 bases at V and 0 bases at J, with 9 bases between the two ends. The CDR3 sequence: CASSLLGFSYEQYF. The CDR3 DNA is TGTGCCAGCAGTTTGCTCGGGTTCTCCTACGAGCAGTACTTC.

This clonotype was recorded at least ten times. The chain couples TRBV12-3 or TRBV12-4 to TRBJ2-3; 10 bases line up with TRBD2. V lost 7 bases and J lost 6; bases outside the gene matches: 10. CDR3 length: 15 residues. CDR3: CASTLLAGTADTQYF. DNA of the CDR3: TGTGCCAGCACCCTACTAGCGGGGACTGCCGATACGCAGTATTTT.